These 10 T cell receptor beta chains originate from one sample sequenced in a study of blood T cell repertoires in COVID-19. Libraries were prepared by immunoSEQ multiplex PCR; TCRdb keeps only in-frame clonotypes and omits some of them. Of roughly 250,000 clones listed, under 85% are singletons. The source material was peripheral blood. These TCRs come from a human donor with COVID-19, enrolled during active disease. The donor label of this sample is uncertain.

This rearrangement joins TRBV5-6 to TRBJ2-1; TRBD2 aligns across 7 bases. This CDR3 has 13 amino acids. V lost 0 bases and J lost 6; bases outside the gene matches: 0. CDR1 is SGHDT and CDR2 is YYEEEE in the germline V gene. The CDR3 coding sequence is TGTGCCAGCAGCTTGGCTAGCGGCAATGAGCAGTTCTTC. It codes for CASSLASGNEQFF. The variable domain in full, with the rest retrieved from reference TRBV5-6 and TRBJ2-1, is DAGVTQSPTHLIKTRGQQVTLRCSPKSGHDTVSWYQQALGQGPQFIFQYYEEEERQRGNFPDRFSGHQFPNYSSELNVNALLLGDSALYLCASSLASGNEQFFGPGTRLTVL.

The CDR3 is CASSVTAGANVLTF. CDR3 coding DNA: TGTGCCAGCAGCGTGACAGCTGGGGCCAACGTCCTGACTTTC. This sequence joins TRBV9 and TRBJ2-6; D is possibly TRBD1 (5 bases). There are 14 residues in the CDR3. Trimming removed 2 bases at V and 2 bases at J, with 5 bases between. Germline CDR1 SGDLS, CDR2 YYNGEE.

The gene calls are TRBV5-5 and TRBJ2-3; TRBD1 matches at 8 bases. V trimming: 6 bases; J trimming: 1 base; junction bases outside the gene matches: 10. CDR1 SGHKS and CDR2 YYEKEE come from the germline V gene (reference sequence). The CDR3 loop spans 16 amino acids. The CDR3 is CASNLLPGQGTDTQYF. The CDR3 nucleotides are TGTGCCAGCAACCTACTCCCGGGACAGGGCACAGATACGCAGTATTTT. Filled out from reference TRBV5-5 and TRBJ2-3, the complete variable domain reads DAGVTQSPTHLIKTRGQQVTLRCSPISGHKSVSWYQQVLGQGPQFIFQYYEKEERGRGNFPDRFSARQFPNYSSELNVNALLLGDSALYLCASNLLPGQGTDTQYFGPGTRLTVL.

V and J are TRBV7-3 and TRBJ1-1, with D perhaps TRBD1 (5 bases). The CDR3 length is 14 residues. Trimming stripped 5 bases from V and 2 bases from J, with 12 bases between. CDR1 and CDR2 from the germline V gene are SGHTA and FQGTGA. CDR3 amino acids: CASSAGTRNTEAFF. CDR3 bases: TGTGCCAGCAGCGCGGGGACCCGTAACACTGAAGCTTTCTTT. The whole variable domain, filled in from reference TRBV7-3 and TRBJ1-1, reads GAGVSQTPSNKVTEKGKYVELRCDPISGHTALYWYRQSLGQGPEFLIYFQGTGAADDSGLPNDRFFAVRPEGSVSTLKIQRTERGDSAVYLCASSAGTRNTEAFFGQGTRLTVV.

This chain links TRBV19 with TRBJ1-5, with 7 nucleotides matching TRBD1. V dropped 4 bases and J dropped 4; count of bases not matched to a gene: 10. This CDR3 has 16 residues. Germline CDR1 is LNHDA and CDR2 is SQIVND (reference sequence). The CDR3 DNA is TGTGCCAGTAGTAGCCGACAGGGCCTAGGAAATCAGCCCCAGCATTTT. Encoded protein: CASSSRQGLGNQPQHF.

This rearrangement joins TRBV28 to TRBJ1-1, with D possibly TRBD1 on 6 matching bases. V lost 5 bases, J lost 0 bases, and 19 bases lay in between. The CDR3 has 17 residues. In germline, CDR1 is MDHEN, CDR2 SYDVKM. CDR3 sequence: CASSGQSLLFMNTEAFF. CDR3 in DNA: TGTGCCAGCAGTGGACAGTCTTTGCTATTTATGAACACTGAAGCTTTCTTT.

The gene calls are TRBV2 and TRBJ1-2, with TRBD1 matching 9 bases. This CDR3 comprises 15 residues. The V gene end was trimmed by 8 bases and the J gene end by 4 bases; junction bases not matched to a gene: 11. From germline, CDR1 is SNHLY and CDR2 FYNNEI. The CDR3 DNA follows: TGTGCCAGCGCAAGTACAGGGGGCGAAGCCTATGGCTACACCTTC. Its protein is CASASTGGEAYGYTF.

The J gene is TRBJ1-5, the V gene TRBV15, with D unresolved. Trimming stripped 1 base from V and 0 bases from J, with 10 bases between. CDR3 length equals 16 residues. Germline V gives CDR1 LNHNV, CDR2 YYDKDF (reference sequence). The CDR3 DNA is TGTGCCACCAGCAGAGGAGAGGTGTATAGCAATCAGCCCCAGCATTTT. It is translated as CATSRGEVYSNQPQHF.

The V and J genes are TRBV27 and TRBJ1-1; TRBD1 is a possible D gene (6 bases). Looked up from germline, CDR1 is MNHEY and CDR2 is SMNVEV (reference sequence). This CDR3 comprises 14 residues. V lost 3 bases and J lost 0, with 8 bases in between. The CDR3 coding sequence is TGTGCCAGCAGTTTCCAGGGGATGAACACTGAAGCTTTCTTT. Protein: CASSFQGMNTEAFF.

The chain uses TRBV7-2 and TRBJ1-5, with TRBD1 matching over 9 bases. In germline, CDR1 is SGHTA, CDR2 FQGNSA. The CDR3 runs to 18 residues. Unmatched junction bases numbered 9, after V lost 2 bases and J lost 1 base. DNA for the CDR3: TGTGCCAGCAGCTTATGGGGACAGGGAGAGCTAAGCAATCAGCCCCAGCATTTT. It encodes CASSLWGQGELSNQPQHF. The full variable domain, completed using reference TRBV7-2 and TRBJ1-5, is GAGVSQSPSNKVTEKGKDVELRCDPISGHTALYWYRQSLGQGLEFLIYFQGNSAPDKSGLPSDRFSAERTGGSVSTLTIQRTQQEDSAVYLCASSLWGQGELSNQPQHFGDGTRLSIL.